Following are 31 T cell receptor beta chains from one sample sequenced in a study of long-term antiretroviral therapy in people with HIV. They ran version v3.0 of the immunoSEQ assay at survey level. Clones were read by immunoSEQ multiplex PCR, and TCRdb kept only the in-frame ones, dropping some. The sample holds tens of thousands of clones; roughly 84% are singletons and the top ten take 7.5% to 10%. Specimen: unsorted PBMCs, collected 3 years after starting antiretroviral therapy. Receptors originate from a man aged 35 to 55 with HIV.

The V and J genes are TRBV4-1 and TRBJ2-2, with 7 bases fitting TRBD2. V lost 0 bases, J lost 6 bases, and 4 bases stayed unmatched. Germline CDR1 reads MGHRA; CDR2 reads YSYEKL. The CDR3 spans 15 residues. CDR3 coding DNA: TGCGCCAGCAGCCAAGACGGGGGGATCGCCGGGGAGCTGTTTTTT. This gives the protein CASSQDGGIAGELFF.

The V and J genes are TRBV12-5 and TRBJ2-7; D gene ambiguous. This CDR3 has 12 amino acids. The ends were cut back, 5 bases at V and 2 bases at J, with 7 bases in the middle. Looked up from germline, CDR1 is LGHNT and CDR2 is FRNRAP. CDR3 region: CASGAETYEQYF. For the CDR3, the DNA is TGTGCTAGTGGTGCCGAGACCTACGAGCAGTACTTC.

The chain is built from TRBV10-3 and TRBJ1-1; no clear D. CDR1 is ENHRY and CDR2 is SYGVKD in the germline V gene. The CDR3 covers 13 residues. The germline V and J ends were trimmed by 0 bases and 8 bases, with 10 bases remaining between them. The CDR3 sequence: CAISESSGPEAFF. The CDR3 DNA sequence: TGTGCCATCAGTGAGTCCTCCGGACCGGAAGCTTTCTTT.

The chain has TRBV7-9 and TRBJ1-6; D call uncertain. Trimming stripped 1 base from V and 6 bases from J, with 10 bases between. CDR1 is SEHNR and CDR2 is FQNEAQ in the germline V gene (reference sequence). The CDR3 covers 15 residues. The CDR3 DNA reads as TGTGCCAGCAGCTTAGGTCCCAGTCTTAATTCACCCCTCCACTTT. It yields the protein CASSLGPSLNSPLHF.

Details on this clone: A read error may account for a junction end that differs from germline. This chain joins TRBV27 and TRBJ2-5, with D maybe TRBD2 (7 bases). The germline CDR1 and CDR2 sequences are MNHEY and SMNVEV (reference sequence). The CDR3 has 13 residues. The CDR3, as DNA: TGTGCCAGCGGCCCGGGGGGCCAAGGGACCCAGTACTTC. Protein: CASGPGGQGTQYF.

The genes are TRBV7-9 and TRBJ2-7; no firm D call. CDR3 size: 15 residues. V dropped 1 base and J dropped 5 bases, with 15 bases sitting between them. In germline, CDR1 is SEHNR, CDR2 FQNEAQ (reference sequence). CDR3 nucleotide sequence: TGTGCCAGCAGCTTAGTTGAGGTCCTGGGCGACGAGCAGTACTTC. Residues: CASSLVEVLGDEQYF. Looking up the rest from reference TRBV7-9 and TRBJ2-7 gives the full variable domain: DTGVSQNPRHKITKRGQNVTFRCDPISEHNRLYWYRQTLGQGPEFLTYFQNEAQLEKSRLLSDRFSAERPKGSFSTLEIQRTEQGDSAMYLCASSLVEVLGDEQYFGPGTRLTVT.

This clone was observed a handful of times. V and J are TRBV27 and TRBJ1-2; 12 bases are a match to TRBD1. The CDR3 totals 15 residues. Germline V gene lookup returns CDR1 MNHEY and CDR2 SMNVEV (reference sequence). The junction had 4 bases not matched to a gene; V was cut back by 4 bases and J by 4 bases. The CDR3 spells CASSSGTGGVYGYTF. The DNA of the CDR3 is TGTGCCAGCAGTTCCGGGACAGGGGGCGTCTATGGCTACACCTTC.

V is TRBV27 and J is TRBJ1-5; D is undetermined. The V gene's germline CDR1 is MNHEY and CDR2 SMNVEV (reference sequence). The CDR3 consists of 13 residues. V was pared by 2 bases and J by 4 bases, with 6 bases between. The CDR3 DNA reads TGTGCCAGCAGTTTACGATTAAATCAGCCCCAGCATTTT. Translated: CASSLRLNQPQHF.

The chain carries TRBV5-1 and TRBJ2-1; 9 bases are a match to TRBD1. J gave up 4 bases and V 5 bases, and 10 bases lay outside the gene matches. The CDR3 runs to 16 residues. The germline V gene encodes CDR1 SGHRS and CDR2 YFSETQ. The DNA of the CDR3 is TGCGCCAGCAGAACCGGGACAGGGACAATGTACAATGAGCAGTTCTTC. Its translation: CASRTGTGTMYNEQFF.

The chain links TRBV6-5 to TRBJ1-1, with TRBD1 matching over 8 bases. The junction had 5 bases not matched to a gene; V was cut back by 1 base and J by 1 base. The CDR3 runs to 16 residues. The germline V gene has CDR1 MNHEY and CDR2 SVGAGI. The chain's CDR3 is CASSYLGQGRNTEAFF. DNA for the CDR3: TGTGCCAGCAGTTACTTAGGACAGGGCCGGAACACTGAAGCTTTCTTT.

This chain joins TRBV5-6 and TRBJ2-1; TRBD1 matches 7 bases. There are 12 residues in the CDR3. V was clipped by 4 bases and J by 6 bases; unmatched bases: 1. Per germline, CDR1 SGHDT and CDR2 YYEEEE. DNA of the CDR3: TGTGCCAGCAGCCGGACAGGCAATGAGCAGTTCTTC. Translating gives CASSRTGNEQFF.

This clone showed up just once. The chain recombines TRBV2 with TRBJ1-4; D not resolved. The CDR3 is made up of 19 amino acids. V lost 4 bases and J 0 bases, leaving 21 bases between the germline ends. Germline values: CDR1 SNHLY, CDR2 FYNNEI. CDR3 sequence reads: CASSGWEAGYRSTNEKLFF. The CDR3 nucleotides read TGTGCCAGCAGTGGATGGGAGGCCGGCTACAGATCAACTAATGAAAAACTGTTTTTT.

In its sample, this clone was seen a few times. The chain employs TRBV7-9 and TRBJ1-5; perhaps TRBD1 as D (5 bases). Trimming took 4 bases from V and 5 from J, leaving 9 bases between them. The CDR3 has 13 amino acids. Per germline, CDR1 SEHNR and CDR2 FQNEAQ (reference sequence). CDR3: CASSSDMYQPQHF. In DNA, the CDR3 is TGTGCCAGCAGCTCGGACATGTATCAGCCCCAGCATTTT.

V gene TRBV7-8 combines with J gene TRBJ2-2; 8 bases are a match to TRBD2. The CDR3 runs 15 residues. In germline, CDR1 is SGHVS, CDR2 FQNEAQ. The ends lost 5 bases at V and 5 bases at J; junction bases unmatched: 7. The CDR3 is CASSVTQRETGELFF. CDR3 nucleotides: TGTGCCAGCAGCGTGACTCAGCGGGAGACCGGGGAGCTGTTTTTT.

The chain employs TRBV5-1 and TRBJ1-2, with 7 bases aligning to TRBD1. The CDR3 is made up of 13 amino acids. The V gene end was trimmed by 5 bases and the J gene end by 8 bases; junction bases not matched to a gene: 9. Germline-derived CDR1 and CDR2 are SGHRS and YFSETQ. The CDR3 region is CASRSTGDEGYTF. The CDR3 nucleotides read TGCGCCAGCAGATCAACAGGGGATGAGGGCTACACCTTC.

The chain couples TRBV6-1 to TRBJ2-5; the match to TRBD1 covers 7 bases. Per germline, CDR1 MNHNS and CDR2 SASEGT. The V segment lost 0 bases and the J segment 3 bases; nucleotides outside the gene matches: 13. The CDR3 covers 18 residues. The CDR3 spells CASSEAVWGQSVEETQYF. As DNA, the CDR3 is TGTGCCAGCAGTGAAGCGGTGTGGGGACAGAGCGTTGAAGAGACCCAGTACTTC.

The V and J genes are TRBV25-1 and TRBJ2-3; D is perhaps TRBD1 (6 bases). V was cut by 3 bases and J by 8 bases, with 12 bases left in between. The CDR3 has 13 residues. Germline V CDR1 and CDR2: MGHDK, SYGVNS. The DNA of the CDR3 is TGTGCCAGCAGTGATCTGGGGGCGCGTACGCAGTATTTT. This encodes CASSDLGARTQYF.

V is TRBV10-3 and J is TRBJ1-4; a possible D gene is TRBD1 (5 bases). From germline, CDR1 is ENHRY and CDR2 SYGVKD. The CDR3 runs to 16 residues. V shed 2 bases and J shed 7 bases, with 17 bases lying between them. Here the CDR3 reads CAISEGGTGEVEKLFF. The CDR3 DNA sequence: TGTGCCATCAGTGAGGGAGGGACCGGCGAGGTTGAAAAACTGTTTTTT.

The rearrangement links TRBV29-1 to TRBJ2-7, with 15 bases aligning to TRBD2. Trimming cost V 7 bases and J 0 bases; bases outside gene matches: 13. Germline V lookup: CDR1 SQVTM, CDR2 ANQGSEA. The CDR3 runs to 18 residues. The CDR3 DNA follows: TGCAGCGCCTCGGGACTAGCGGGAGGCACACTACTCTCCTACGAGCAGTACTTC. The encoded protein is CSASGLAGGTLLSYEQYF.

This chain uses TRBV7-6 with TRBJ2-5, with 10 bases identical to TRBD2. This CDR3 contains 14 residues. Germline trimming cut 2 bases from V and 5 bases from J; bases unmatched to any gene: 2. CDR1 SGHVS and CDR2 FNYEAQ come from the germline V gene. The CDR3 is CASSLPAGGETQYF. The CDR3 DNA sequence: TGTGCCAGCAGCTTACCAGCGGGGGGGGAGACCCAGTACTTC.

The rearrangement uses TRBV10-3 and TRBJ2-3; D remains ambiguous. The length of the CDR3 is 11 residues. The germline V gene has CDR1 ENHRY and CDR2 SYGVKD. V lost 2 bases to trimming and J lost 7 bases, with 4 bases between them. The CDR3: CAISEGNTQYF. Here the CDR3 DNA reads TGTGCCATCAGTGAGGGGAATACGCAGTATTTT.

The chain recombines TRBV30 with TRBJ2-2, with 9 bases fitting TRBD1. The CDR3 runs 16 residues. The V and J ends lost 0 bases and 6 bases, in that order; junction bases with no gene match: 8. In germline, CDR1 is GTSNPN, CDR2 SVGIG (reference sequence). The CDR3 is CAWSVQGALGSGELFF. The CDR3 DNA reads TGTGCCTGGAGTGTACAGGGGGCGCTGGGGTCCGGGGAGCTGTTTTTT.

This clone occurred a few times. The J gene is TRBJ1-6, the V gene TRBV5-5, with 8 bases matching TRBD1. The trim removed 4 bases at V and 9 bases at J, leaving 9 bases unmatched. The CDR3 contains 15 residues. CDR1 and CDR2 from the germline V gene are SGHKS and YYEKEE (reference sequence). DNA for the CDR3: TGTGCCAGCAGCCCCTCAGGGGGCTTGGGTTCACCCCTCCACTTT. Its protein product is CASSPSGGLGSPLHF.

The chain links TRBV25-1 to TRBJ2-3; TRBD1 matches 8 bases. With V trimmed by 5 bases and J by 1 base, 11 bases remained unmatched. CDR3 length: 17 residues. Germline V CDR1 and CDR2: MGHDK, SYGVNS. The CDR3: CASSSFSGGGGTDTQYF. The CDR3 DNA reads TGTGCCAGCAGTTCTTTTTCAGGGGGCGGGGGCACAGATACGCAGTATTTT.

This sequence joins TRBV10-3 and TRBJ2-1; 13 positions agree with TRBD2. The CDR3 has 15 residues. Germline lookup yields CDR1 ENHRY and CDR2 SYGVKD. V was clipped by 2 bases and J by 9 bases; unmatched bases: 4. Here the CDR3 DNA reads TGTGCCATCAGTGAGCCTGGGACTAGCGGGGCTGAGCAGTTCTTC. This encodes CAISEPGTSGAEQFF.

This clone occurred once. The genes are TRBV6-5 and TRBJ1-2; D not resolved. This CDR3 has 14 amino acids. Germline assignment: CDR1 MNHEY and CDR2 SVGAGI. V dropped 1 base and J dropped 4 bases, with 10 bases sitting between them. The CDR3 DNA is TGTGCCAGCAGTTACTGGCCACAATTCTATGGCTACACCTTC. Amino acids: CASSYWPQFYGYTF.

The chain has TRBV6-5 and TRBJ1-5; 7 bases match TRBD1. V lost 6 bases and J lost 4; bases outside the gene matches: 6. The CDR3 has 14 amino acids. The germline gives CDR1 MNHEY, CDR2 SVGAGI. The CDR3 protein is CASSTRQGNQPQHF. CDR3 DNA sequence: TGTGCCAGCAGCACCAGACAGGGTAATCAGCCCCAGCATTTT.

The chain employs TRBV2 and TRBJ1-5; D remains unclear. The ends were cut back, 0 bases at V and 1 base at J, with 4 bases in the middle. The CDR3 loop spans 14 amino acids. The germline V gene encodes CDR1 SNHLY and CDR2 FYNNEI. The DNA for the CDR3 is TGTGCCAGCAGTGAAGCGCTCAGCAATCAGCCCCAGCATTTT. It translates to CASSEALSNQPQHF.

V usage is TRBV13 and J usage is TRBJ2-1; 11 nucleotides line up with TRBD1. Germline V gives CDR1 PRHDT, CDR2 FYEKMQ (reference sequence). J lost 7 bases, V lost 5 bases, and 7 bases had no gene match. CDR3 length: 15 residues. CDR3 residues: CASSPKGTGGNEQFF. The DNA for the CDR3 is TGTGCCAGCAGCCCCAAAGGGACAGGGGGGAATGAGCAGTTCTTC.

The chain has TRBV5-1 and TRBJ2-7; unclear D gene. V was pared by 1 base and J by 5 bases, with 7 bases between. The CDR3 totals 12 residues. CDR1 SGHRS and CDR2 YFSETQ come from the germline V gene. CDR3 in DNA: TGCGCCAGCAGCTTGACCGCGAACGAGCAGTACTTC. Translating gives CASSLTANEQYF. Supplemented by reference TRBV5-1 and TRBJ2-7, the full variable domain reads KAGVTQTPRYLIKTRGQQVTLSCSPISGHRSVSWYQQTPGQGLQFLFEYFSETQRNKGNFPGRFSGRQFSNSRSEMNVSTLELGDSALYLCASSLTANEQYFGPGTRLTVT.

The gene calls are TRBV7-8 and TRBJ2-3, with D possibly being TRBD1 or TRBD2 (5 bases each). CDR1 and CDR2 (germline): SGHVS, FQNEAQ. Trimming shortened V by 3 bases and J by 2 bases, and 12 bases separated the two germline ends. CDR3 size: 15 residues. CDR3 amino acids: CASSFPGTTTDTQYF. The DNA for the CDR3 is TGTGCCAGCAGCTTTCCCGGGACCACCACAGATACGCAGTATTTT.